This TCR delta chain appears in the sequencing data of a study of Vδ1+ human thymocytes. About this clone: Its target is unknown. Possible read error: a much larger clone is one base away.

The template was reverse-transcribed extracted RNA. The CDR3 regions were amplified by multiplex PCR from V-gene primers to a constant-region primer. TCRdb applied CATT to the multiplex PCR reads for clone calling. Among tens of thousands of delta-chain clones listed, 25% to 30% were seen once. The CDR3 covers 18 residues. Per the germline V gene, CDR1 is GEAIGNYY and CDR2 is EKD. V was cut by 5 bases and J by 0 bases, with 24 bases left in between. Whole-study findings and limits: TRG sequences recurred across donors, whereas TRD sequences stayed essentially private. Bulk data may be misread because of unexpected Vdelta2 sequences. Thymic TRG and TRD repertoires appeared highly polyclonal. Thymic delta-chain repertoires held roughly 20% Vdelta2 sequences and few Vdelta3, despite high sort purity.

The receptor was derived from a boy in the first two years of life who had congenital heart surgery. V gene TRDV2 combines with J gene TRDJ1, with D maybe TRDD3 (7 bases). The sequencing input was Vdelta1+ gamma-delta thymocytes from the thymus. As for subset: FACS-sorted CD3+ TCRalphabeta- TCRVdelta1+ TCRVdelta2- thymocytes. This chain's CDR3 is CACAILPASLGYTDKLIF. As DNA, the CDR3 is TGTGCCTGTGCCATCCTTCCCGCCTCACTGGGGTACACCGATAAACTCATCTTT.